This TCR beta chain appears in the sequencing data of a study of CXCR3-negative and CXCR3-positive naive CD8 T cells. Germline V CDR1 and CDR2: GTSNPN, SVGIG (reference sequence). The CDR3 is 13 residues long. The libraries of TRB cDNA were prepared using 5' RACE with UMI labels. TCRdb re-called the 5' RACE reads; one entry per CDR3 protein, DNA not given. The clone table shows 20,000 to 25,000 distinct CDR3 sequences, with the ten largest holding around 18%. This sequence joins TRBV30 and TRBJ1-1; there is no DNA to check the TCRdb D call of TRBD1. Specimen: memory CD8+ T cells from blood. The receptor was derived from a human donor in good health. Some clones in this sample may be carry-over from other donors' samples. This chain's CDR3 is CAWGPGRNTEAFF.